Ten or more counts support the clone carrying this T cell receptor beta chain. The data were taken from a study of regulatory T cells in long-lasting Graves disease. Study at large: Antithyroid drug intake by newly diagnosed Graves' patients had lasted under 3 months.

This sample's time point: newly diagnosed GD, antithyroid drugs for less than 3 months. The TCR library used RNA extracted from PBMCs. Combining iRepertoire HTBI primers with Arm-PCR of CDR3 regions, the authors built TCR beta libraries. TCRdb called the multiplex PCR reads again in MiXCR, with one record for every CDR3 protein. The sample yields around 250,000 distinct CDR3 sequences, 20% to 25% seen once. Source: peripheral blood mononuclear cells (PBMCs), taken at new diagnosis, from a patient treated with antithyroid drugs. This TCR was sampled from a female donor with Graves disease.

The CDR3: CASTTLGGGDTQYF. The CDR3, as DNA: TGTGCCAGCACCACCTTGGGGGGGGGAGATACGCAGTATTTT. This rearrangement joins TRBV7-3 to TRBJ2-3; 7 bases align to TRBD2. The CDR3 runs 14 residues. Germline CDR1 reads SGHTA; CDR2 reads FQGTGA. Trimming at V came to 7 bases and at J to 5 bases, leaving 9 bases not matched to a gene.